Following are 5 T cell receptor beta chains from one sample sequenced in a study of T and B cells in COVID-19 patients. Each TRB amplification used about 250-550 ng of genomic DNA from blood. Multiplex PCR with BIOMED2 TRB-A/B primer pools amplified TRB rearrangements. TCRdb ran MiXCR on the multiplex PCR reads and lists one entry per CDR3 protein. This table holds 7,500 to 8,000 distinct CDR3 sequences, roughly 27% found once. Sequenced material: blood. The origin of the receptors is a human donor with active COVID-19.

This clonotype was counted a few times. The chain carries TRBV10-3 and TRBJ2-1; D gene uncertain. V was clipped by 0 bases and J by 0 bases, with 6 bases between them. The CDR3 spans 15 residues. The germline V gene has CDR1 ENHRY and CDR2 SYGVKD. CDR3 loop: CAISESTSSYNEQFF. CDR3 DNA sequence: TGTGCCATCAGTGAGTCCACCAGCTCCTACAATGAGCAGTTCTTC.

This clonotype showed up just a few times. The chain joins TRBV6-2 or TRBV6-3 to TRBJ2-7; TRBD2 is a possible D gene (5 bases). CDR1 and CDR2 (germline): MNHEY, SVGEGT. This CDR3 region has 15 residues. V lost 0 bases, J lost 0 bases, and 9 bases lay in between. The CDR3 nucleotides are TGTGCCAGCAGTTACTCACTAGAACTCTCCTACGAGCAGTACTTC. This gives the protein CASSYSLELSYEQYF.

This sequence joins TRBV7-4 and TRBJ2-7; 13 bases agree with TRBD2. The CDR3 is 18 residues long. Losses at the gene ends were 2 bases for V and 3 bases for J; bases not matched to a gene: 10. The germline V gene encodes CDR1 SGHVT and CDR2 SQSDAQ. The CDR3: CASSLSTSGRAAGYEQYF. In DNA form, the CDR3 reads TGTGCCAGCAGCTTAAGTACTAGCGGGAGGGCAGCAGGCTACGAGCAGTACTTC.

The J gene is TRBJ2-3, the V gene TRBV7-9, with 12 bases identical to TRBD2. Per the germline V gene, CDR1 is SEHNR and CDR2 is FQNEAQ (reference sequence). The CDR3 length is 17 residues. Trimming at V came to 7 bases and at J to 6 bases, leaving 14 bases not matched to a gene. Here the CDR3 DNA reads TGTGCCAGCACTCCTCCCGGAACTAGCGGGGGGATGGATACGCAGTATTTT. It encodes CASTPPGTSGGMDTQYF.

This clonotype was found many times. The CDR3 region is CASSVSGTRGNGYTF. The CDR3 DNA is TGTGCCAGCAGTGTCTCCGGGACACGCGGAAATGGCTACACCTTC. The chain joins TRBV12-3 or TRBV12-4 to TRBJ1-2, with D tentatively TRBD1 (6 bases). The CDR3 is 15 residues long. Deletions cut 5 bases from V and 6 bases from J, with 19 bases between.